The 30 T cell receptor beta chains given below trace back to one sample, sequenced in a study of blood T cell repertoires in COVID-19. Sequenced by immunoSEQ multiplex PCR; TCRdb stores in-frame clones only, minus some. Of 150,000 to 200,000 clones listed, roughly 79% are singletons. Sequenced input: peripheral blood. All receptors derive from a woman aged 70 to 79 with acute or convalescent COVID-19.

V usage is TRBV29-1 and J usage is TRBJ2-5, with D possibly matching TRBD1 (5 bases). Trimming stripped 1 base from V and 5 bases from J, with 14 bases between. CDR1 is SQVTM, CDR2 ANQGSEA, per germline. The CDR3 extends over 14 amino acids. CDR3 DNA: TGCAGCGTTGAAGGGCAGGGTGTATGGGAGACCCAGTACTTC. Protein: CSVEGQGVWETQYF.

This rearrangement joins TRBV2 to TRBJ1-2; TRBD1 might be the D (5 bases). This CDR3 region has 14 residues. The germline V gene encodes CDR1 SNHLY and CDR2 FYNNEI. This chain's CDR3 is CATSMGQGNYGYTF. As DNA, the CDR3 is TGTGCGACCAGTATGGGGCAGGGTAACTATGGCTACACCTTC. Using reference TRBV2 and TRBJ1-2 for the parts outside the CDR3, the full variable domain is EPEVTQTPSHQVTQMGQEVILRCVPISNHLYFYWYRQILGQKVEFLVSFYNNEISEKSEIFDDQFSVERPDGSNFTLKIRSTKLEDSAMYFCATSMGQGNYGYTFGSGTRLTVV.

Only a few counts were recorded for this clone. V gene TRBV27 combines with J gene TRBJ2-7, with TRBD1 identical over 7 bases. V trimming: 2 bases; J trimming: 6 bases; junction bases outside the gene matches: 7. The CDR3 consists of 14 residues. Germline V lookup: CDR1 MNHEY, CDR2 SMNVEV (reference sequence). The CDR3 sequence is CASSLLQGESEQYF. CDR3 nucleotide sequence: TGTGCCAGCAGTTTACTGCAGGGGGAGAGCGAGCAGTACTTC.

V usage is TRBV2 and J usage is TRBJ1-5, with D uncertain. The germline CDR1 and CDR2 sequences are SNHLY and FYNNEI. This CDR3 comprises 15 residues. Trimming cost V 1 base and J 2 bases, with 9 bases left between them. CDR3 coding DNA: TGTGCCAGCAGTGAAGGGTTGGGCGGCAATCAGCCCCAGCATTTT. It specifies CASSEGLGGNQPQHF.

CDR3 coding DNA: TGTGCCAGCAAAGACCTAGCGCTCGGGGAGCTGTTTTTT. Its translation: CASKDLALGELFF. V usage is TRBV12-3 or TRBV12-4 and J usage is TRBJ2-2, with D possibly TRBD2 on 6 matching bases. V was shortened by 7 bases and J by 7 bases, with 13 bases between the two germline ends. CDR3 length: 13 residues.

This clone was observed a single time. The rearrangement uses TRBV20-1 and TRBJ2-7; D remains unclear. Germline CDR1 DFQATT, CDR2 SNEGSKA (reference sequence). The V and J ends lost 3 bases and 4 bases respectively, with 7 bases between them. This CDR3 comprises 11 residues. This chain's CDR3 is CSARTEYEQYF. The CDR3 DNA reads TGCAGTGCTAGGACTGAGTACGAGCAGTACTTC.

The rearrangement links TRBV30 to TRBJ2-5, with 9 bases that match TRBD1. The CDR3 runs 20 residues. Germline values: CDR1 GTSNPN, CDR2 SVGIG (reference sequence). J gave up 1 base and V 2 bases, and 20 bases lay outside the gene matches. CDR3 in DNA: TGTGCCTGGAGTTTCCAGGACAGGGGAAATGACGGGAGGCCCCAAGAGACCCAGTACTTC. Translation: CAWSFQDRGNDGRPQETQYF.

This clone was observed a handful of times. J is TRBJ2-3 and V is TRBV15, with TRBD2 matching 10 bases. Germline lookup yields CDR1 LNHNV and CDR2 YYDKDF (reference sequence). This CDR3 has 17 amino acids. After removal of 8 bases from V and 3 bases from J, the junction contained 14 bases not matched to a gene. The CDR3 DNA reads TGTGCCACCGCAGGGCTAGCGGGAGTAGTAGCAACAGATACGCAGTATTTT. Protein product: CATAGLAGVVATDTQYF.

J is TRBJ2-4 and V is TRBV19, with D possibly being TRBD1 (7 bases). Trimming pared 6 bases from V and 0 bases from J, leaving 21 bases between. This CDR3 region has 18 residues. Germline V lookup: CDR1 LNHDA, CDR2 SQIVND (reference sequence). Here the CDR3 DNA reads TGTGCCAGTAGCTCACAGGGGTGGAGGGGAATAGCCAAAAACATTCAGTACTTC. Amino acid sequence: CASSSQGWRGIAKNIQYF.

This sequence joins TRBV7-9 and TRBJ2-6; 7 positions agree with TRBD2. Trimming at V came to 3 bases and at J to 0 bases, leaving 8 bases not matched to a gene. CDR3 length equals 18 residues. CDR1 is SEHNR and CDR2 is FQNEAQ in the germline V gene (reference sequence). The CDR3: CASSLGGSDFSGANVLTF. The CDR3 DNA follows: TGTGCCAGCAGCTTGGGAGGGTCAGATTTCTCTGGGGCCAACGTCCTGACTTTC.

The chain carries TRBV7-2 and TRBJ2-7, with TRBD2 matching 7 bases. CDR3 size: 12 residues. V shed 4 bases, J shed 6 bases, and the junction held 3 bases outside the gene matches. Germline-derived CDR1 and CDR2 are SGHTA and FQGNSA. The CDR3 DNA is TGTGCCAGCAGCTCGACTAGCTCCGAGCAGTACTTC. The encoded protein is CASSSTSSEQYF.

V gene TRBV13 combines with J gene TRBJ1-6, with D tentatively TRBD1 (5 bases). This CDR3 region has 15 residues. CDR1 is PRHDT and CDR2 is FYEKMQ in the germline V gene (reference sequence). Trimming took 3 bases from V and 7 from J, leaving 13 bases between them. The CDR3: CASSLGGLSNSPLHF. CDR3 coding DNA: TGTGCCAGCAGCTTGGGGGGACTCTCCAATTCACCCCTCCACTTT.

The chain uses TRBV19 and TRBJ1-2; 10 bases map to TRBD1. CDR3 length equals 15 residues. With 6 bases clipped from V and 5 bases from J, the junction kept 9 bases outside the gene matches. Germline lookup yields CDR1 LNHDA and CDR2 SQIVND (reference sequence). The CDR3 protein is CASRTAGQGGYGYTF. Written as DNA, the CDR3 is TGTGCCAGTAGGACTGCCGGACAGGGGGGTTATGGCTACACCTTC. Supplemented by reference TRBV19 and TRBJ1-2, the full variable domain reads DGGITQSPKYLFRKEGQNVTLSCEQNLNHDAMYWYRQDPGQGLRLIYYSQIVNDFQKGDIAEGYSVSREKKESFPLTVTSAQKNPTAFYLCASRTAGQGGYGYTFGSGTRLTVV.

This chain connects TRBV11-3 to TRBJ1-1, with no clear D. V was shortened by 2 bases and J by 3 bases, with 10 bases between the two germline ends. CDR3 size: 14 residues. CDR1 is SGHNT, CDR2 YENEEA, per germline. DNA for the CDR3: TGTGCCAGCAGCTTACGGGGTCTGGACACTGAAGCTTTCTTT. This sequence encodes CASSLRGLDTEAFF.

V is TRBV7-9 and J is TRBJ1-4, with 9 nucleotides matching TRBD1. Germline V gives CDR1 SEHNR, CDR2 FQNEAQ (reference sequence). The CDR3 has 18 amino acids. The V segment lost 1 base and the J segment 5 bases; nucleotides outside the gene matches: 11. The CDR3 DNA reads TGTGCCAGCAGCTTAGACAGGGGGCGATTCCAAGGAAATGAAAAACTGTTTTTT. Translated, it gives CASSLDRGRFQGNEKLFF.

The chain uses TRBV19 and TRBJ1-5; no firm D call. The CDR3 spans 15 residues. The ends were cut back, 2 bases at V and 4 bases at J, with 12 bases in the middle. Germline CDR1 reads LNHDA; CDR2 reads SQIVND (reference sequence). CDR3 region: CASSISTQPNQPQHF. Written as DNA, the CDR3 is TGTGCCAGTAGTATATCGACACAACCTAATCAGCCCCAGCATTTT.

The chain employs TRBV7-3 and TRBJ2-5; 7 bases align to TRBD2. CDR3 length: 14 residues. The V and J ends lost 1 base and 2 bases, in that order; junction bases with no gene match: 1. Germline V lookup: CDR1 SGHTA, CDR2 FQGTGA. The CDR3 DNA sequence: TGTGCCAGCAGCTTAAGGGGACTACAAGAGACCCAGTACTTC. Residues: CASSLRGLQETQYF.

The chain carries TRBV9 and TRBJ1-1; D not resolved. Trimming stripped 7 bases from V and 0 bases from J, with 4 bases between. The length of the CDR3 is 11 residues. Germline V CDR1 and CDR2: SGDLS, YYNGEE. The CDR3 DNA follows: TGTGCCAGCGGAGTGAACACTGAAGCTTTCTTT. Amino acid sequence: CASGVNTEAFF.

This clone has only a few counts. V is TRBV5-1 and J is TRBJ1-1; 10 bases map to TRBD1. The germline V gene encodes CDR1 SGHRS and CDR2 YFSETQ. This CDR3 is built from 16 residues. V lost 4 bases, J lost 1 base, and 7 bases stayed unmatched. CDR3 protein: CASSTGTGAENTEAFF. The DNA of the CDR3 is TGCGCCAGCAGCACCGGGACAGGGGCTGAGAACACTGAAGCTTTCTTT.

This chain uses TRBV27 with TRBJ1-5; a possible D gene is TRBD1 (6 bases). The CDR3 consists of 15 residues. The V end was cut by 2 bases, the J end by 3 bases, with 11 bases between. From germline, CDR1 is MNHEY and CDR2 SMNVEV (reference sequence). The CDR3 protein is CASSLQQGYNQPQHF. CDR3 nucleotides: TGTGCCAGCAGTTTACAACAGGGATACAATCAGCCCCAGCATTTT.

This clone occurred a few times. This chain joins TRBV20-1 and TRBJ2-3; tentatively, D is TRBD2 (6 bases). The CDR3 consists of 15 residues. From germline, CDR1 is DFQATT and CDR2 SNEGSKA (reference sequence). V lost 3 bases to trimming and J lost 5 bases, with 18 bases between them. The CDR3 here is CSASWAGTGGDTQYF. In DNA, the CDR3 is TGCAGTGCTAGTTGGGCGGGGACGGGTGGAGATACGCAGTATTTT.

The chain couples TRBV12-5 to TRBJ2-1; the D is unclear. The CDR3 is 12 amino acids. Germline-derived CDR1 and CDR2 are LGHNT and FRNRAP. The V gene lost 2 bases and the J gene lost 7 bases, with 6 bases spanning the gap. CDR3 in amino acids: CASGLTRNEQFF. The CDR3 DNA reads TGTGCTAGTGGTTTGACGAGGAATGAGCAGTTCTTC.

This chain joins TRBV20-1 and TRBJ1-6; 8 nucleotides line up with TRBD1. Germline V lookup: CDR1 DFQATT, CDR2 SNEGSKA (reference sequence). The trim removed 1 base at V and 13 bases at J, leaving 0 bases unmatched. This CDR3 region has 11 residues. The CDR3 loop reads CSARAGGPLHF. The CDR3 bases are TGCAGTGCTAGAGCAGGGGGCCCCCTCCACTTT.

The CDR3 DNA reads TGTGCCAGCAGTGAGAGGGAGACCCAGTACTTC. Protein: CASSERETQYF. The V call is TRBV2, the J call TRBJ2-5; D call uncertain. The germline CDR1 and CDR2 sequences are SNHLY and FYNNEI. Trimming cost V 3 bases and J 5 bases, with 4 bases left between them. The CDR3 spans 11 residues. The whole variable domain, remainder taken from reference TRBV2 and TRBJ2-5, is EPEVTQTPSHQVTQMGQEVILRCVPISNHLYFYWYRQILGQKVEFLVSFYNNEISEKSEIFDDQFSVERPDGSNFTLKIRSTKLEDSAMYFCASSERETQYFGPGTRLLVL.

Only one count was recorded for this clone. The genes are TRBV7-9 and TRBJ2-3; TRBD2 is a possible D gene (6 bases). V lost 8 bases and J lost 2, with 8 bases in between. This CDR3 region has 12 residues. CDR1 is SEHNR and CDR2 is FQNEAQ in the germline V gene (reference sequence). The DNA of the CDR3 is TGTGCCAGCGGGGGGAACACAGATACGCAGTATTTT. Encoded protein: CASGGNTDTQYF.

The chain carries TRBV19 and TRBJ2-2; the match to TRBD2 covers 8 bases. With V trimmed by 3 bases and J by 3 bases, 6 bases remained unmatched. CDR1 is LNHDA, CDR2 SQIVND, per germline (reference sequence). The length of the CDR3 is 16 residues. The chain's CDR3 is CASSILVLADTGELFF. CDR3 nucleotide sequence: TGTGCCAGTAGTATCCTAGTACTAGCGGACACCGGGGAGCTGTTTTTT.

This sequence joins TRBV2 and TRBJ2-2, with 9 bases matching TRBD2. V trimming: 4 bases; J trimming: 3 bases; junction bases outside the gene matches: 6. The germline gives CDR1 SNHLY, CDR2 FYNNEI. The CDR3 is 16 amino acids. DNA of the CDR3: TGTGCCAGCAGTGGAGAAAGCGGGAGGTACACCGGGGAGCTGTTTTTT. Translating it yields CASSGESGRYTGELFF.

This clone was seen once. The V call is TRBV19, the J call TRBJ1-4, with D possibly matching TRBD1 (5 bases). The length of the CDR3 is 15 residues. V was trimmed by 1 base and J by 4 bases, leaving 10 bases between them. Germline V gives CDR1 LNHDA, CDR2 SQIVND (reference sequence). For the CDR3, the DNA is TGTGCCAGTAGTATAGGGGGCTCTGTTAATGAAAAACTGTTTTTT. Its protein is CASSIGGSVNEKLFF.

The chain combines TRBV27 with TRBJ2-1; 10 positions agree with TRBD1. Germline V gene lookup returns CDR1 MNHEY and CDR2 SMNVEV (reference sequence). Losses at the gene ends were 3 bases for V and 15 bases for J; bases not matched to a gene: 11. This CDR3 contains 14 residues. The CDR3: CASSLGQGSDVLFF. In DNA, the CDR3 is TGTGCCAGCAGTTTGGGACAGGGGTCCGACGTCCTGTTCTTC.

This chain links TRBV19 with TRBJ2-3, with no clear D. Deletions cut 3 bases from V and 6 bases from J, with 10 bases between. This CDR3 is built from 13 residues. Germline V CDR1 and CDR2: LNHDA, SQIVND (reference sequence). CDR3 in amino acids: CASSITPFDTQYF. The CDR3 bases are TGTGCCAGTAGTATTACTCCCTTTGATACGCAGTATTTT.